The entry that follows covers one T cell receptor beta chain sequence. The V end lost 5 bases, the J end lost 7 bases, and 12 bases lay between the germline ends. The CDR3 loop spans 13 amino acids. Germline V gene sequence: CDR1 SEHNR, CDR2 FQNEAQ (reference sequence). Generated by immunoSEQ multiplex PCR, the TCRdb table keeps only in-frame clones and is missing some. The table shows 150,000 to 200,000 clones, with around nine tenths occurring only once. The sample originates from a study of blood T cell repertoires in COVID-19. Study as a whole: Some COVID-19 samples were acute and others convalescent; all came from the United States, Italy and Spain.

The TCR sequence derives from a man in his sixties or seventies with acute or convalescent COVID-19. The sample taken for sequencing was peripheral blood. The chain joins TRBV7-9 to TRBJ1-5, with a tentative D call TRBD1 (6 bases). CDR3 region: CASSPTGLQPQHF. CDR3 nucleotides: TGTGCCAGCAGCCCAACAGGGCTGCAGCCCCAGCATTTT. Full variable domain (remainder filled in from reference TRBV7-9 and TRBJ1-5): DTGVSQNPRHKITKRGQNVTFRCDPISEHNRLYWYRQTLGQGPEFLTYFQNEAQLEKSRLLSDRFSAERPKGSFSTLEIQRTEQGDSAMYLCASSPTGLQPQHFGDGTRLSIL.